Sequencing of this TCR beta chain was carried out in a study of T cell responses to AZD1222 COVID-19 vaccine. Study findings and constraints: Spike-specific TCR breadth and depth both grew after two AZD1222 doses.

To note about this clone: As yet, its antigen is unknown.

Clones were sequenced by immunoSEQ multiplex PCR, and TCRdb holds only the in-frame ones, with some missing. The sample consists of fewer than 95,000 clones, 75% to 95% of them appearing once. Looked up from germline, CDR1 is LGHDT and CDR2 is YNNKEL (reference sequence). This CDR3 spans 15 amino acids. The V end lost 1 base, the J end lost 4 bases, and 11 bases lay between the germline ends. This TCR came from an adult who received the AZD1222 COVID-19 vaccine. This chain links TRBV3-1 (or the pseudogene TRBV3-2) with TRBJ2-1, with D possibly being TRBD1 or TRBD2 (5 bases each). The specimen was peripheral blood, collected 28 days after the second AZD1222 dose. The CDR3 loop is CASSQGGSGYNEQFF. The CDR3 region has the DNA TGTGCCAGCAGCCAAGGGGGGTCTGGTTACAATGAGCAGTTCTTC.